The clone carrying this T cell receptor (beta chain) appeared a few times. This sample stems from a study of blood T cell repertoires in COVID-19. Study context: Samples came from the United States, Italy and Spain, spanning acute and convalescent COVID-19. Sample material is recorded as cDNA or gDNA derived from T cells, B-cell-depleted T cells, or PBMCs.

The CDR3 consists of 16 residues. Deletions cut 0 bases from V and 5 bases from J, with 13 bases between. CDR1 LGHNA and CDR2 YNFKEQ come from the germline V gene. Original methodology: Estimates of nucleated cell counts were drawn from the amplification of reference gene primers. TCRdb's copy holds only in-frame clones and misses some; the assay was immunoSEQ multiplex PCR. D and trimming come from the DNA, and the V and J calls and clone size come from that table. The sample contains 160,000 or so clones, 85% to 90% of which appear only once. The TCR sequence derives from a woman in her thirties or forties with acute or convalescent COVID-19. Input material: peripheral blood. The chain links TRBV4-2 to TRBJ2-2; TRBD2 might be the D (6 bases). The CDR3 bases are TGTGCCAGCAGCCAAGATCGGGGGAACCCGACCGGGGAGCTGTTTTTT. It is translated as CASSQDRGNPTGELFF.